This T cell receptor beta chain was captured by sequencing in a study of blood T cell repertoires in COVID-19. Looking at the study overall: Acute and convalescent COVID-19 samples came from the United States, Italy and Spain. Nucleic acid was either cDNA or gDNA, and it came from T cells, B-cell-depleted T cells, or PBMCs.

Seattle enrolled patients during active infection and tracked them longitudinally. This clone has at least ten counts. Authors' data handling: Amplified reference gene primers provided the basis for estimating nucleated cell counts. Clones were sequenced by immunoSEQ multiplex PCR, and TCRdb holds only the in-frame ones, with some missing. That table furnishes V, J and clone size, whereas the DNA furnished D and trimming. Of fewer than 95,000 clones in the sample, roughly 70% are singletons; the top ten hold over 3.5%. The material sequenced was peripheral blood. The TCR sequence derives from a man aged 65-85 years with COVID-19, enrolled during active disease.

CDR3 DNA: TGCGCCAGCGCGGGACAGGGGGCCCAGCCCCAGCATTTT. Encoded protein: CASAGQGAQPQHF. The chain has TRBV23-1 and TRBJ1-5; 12 positions agree with TRBD1. TRBV23-1 falls under the ORF class, with uncertain function. V gave up 8 bases and J gave up 7 bases; unmatched junction bases: 3. The CDR3 spans 13 residues.